This TCR beta chain was documented in a study of blood T cell repertoires in COVID-19. On the study more broadly: PBMCs, B-cell-depleted T cells, or T cells provided the cDNA or gDNA that made up the material.

Germline CDR1 WNHNN, CDR2 SYGVQD (reference sequence). The CDR3 is 16 residues long. J lost 0 bases, V lost 6 bases, and 8 bases had no gene match. Produced via immunoSEQ multiplex PCR; TCRdb's table is partial and in-frame only. The sample records about 300,000 clones, about four fifths being singletons. The source is a woman between 50 and 59 years old with acute or convalescent COVID-19. Specimen: peripheral blood. The gene calls are TRBV10-1 and TRBJ1-3, with 7 bases matching TRBD1. The CDR3: CASRQTGRFSGNTIYF. Here the CDR3 DNA reads TGCGCCAGCAGACAGACAGGGCGCTTCTCTGGAAACACCATATATTTT.